This passage covers 24 T cell receptor beta chains from one sample sequenced in a study of blood T cell repertoires in COVID-19. Assay: immunoSEQ multiplex PCR; the TCRdb copy retains only in-frame clones and omits some. The top ten clones hold roughly 10% of a sample with around 94,000 clones, about 78% of them seen once. Material for sequencing was peripheral blood. These receptors originate from a man in his sixties with active or convalescent COVID-19.

The chain joins TRBV20-1 to TRBJ2-3, with TRBD2 matching 9 bases. Germline CDR1 and CDR2: DFQATT and SNEGSKA (reference sequence). V trimming: 3 bases; J trimming: 5 bases; junction bases outside the gene matches: 12. The CDR3 runs 16 residues. CDR3 DNA: TGCAGTGCTAGTATTAGCGGGAGAGGGACAAGAGATACGCAGTATTTT. This sequence encodes CSASISGRGTRDTQYF.

This clone has a handful of counts. The rearrangement uses TRBV6-2 or TRBV6-3 and TRBJ1-1; D is uncertain. Trimming shortened V by 5 bases and J by 3 bases, and 13 bases separated the two germline ends. CDR1 and CDR2 from the germline V gene are MNHEY and SVGEGT. CDR3 length equals 14 residues. CDR3 region: CASSDWGGYTEAFF. DNA of the CDR3: TGTGCCAGCAGTGATTGGGGAGGATACACTGAAGCTTTCTTT.

The J gene is TRBJ2-7, the V gene TRBV3-1 (or the pseudogene TRBV3-2), with 7 nucleotides matching TRBD2. V was pared by 2 bases and J by 3 bases, with 10 bases of the junction left unmatched. The CDR3 length is 16 residues. The germline CDR1 and CDR2 sequences are LGHDT and YNNKEL (reference sequence). This CDR3 is CASSQTPSSGGYEQYF. CDR3 bases: TGTGCCAGCAGCCAAACCCCAAGTTCGGGAGGCTACGAGCAGTACTTC.

V and J are TRBV10-1 and TRBJ2-4; D gene unclear. The CDR3 sequence is 13 residues long. The V and J ends lost 2 bases and 4 bases respectively, with 6 bases between them. Germline CDR1 WNHNN, CDR2 SYGVQD (reference sequence). For the CDR3, the DNA is TGCGCCAGCAGTGAGGGAGTGAAAAACATTCAGTACTTC. Translated, it gives CASSEGVKNIQYF.

CDR3 loop: CASSFRTANTEAFF. DNA for the CDR3: TGCGCCAGCAGCTTTCGGACAGCGAACACTGAAGCTTTCTTT. This chain links TRBV5-1 with TRBJ1-1, with D possibly matching TRBD1 (6 bases). CDR1 is SGHRS, CDR2 YFSETQ, per germline. CDR3 length equals 14 residues. V dropped 2 bases and J dropped 1 base, with 9 bases sitting between them.

This clone was recorded a few times. The chain has TRBV28 and TRBJ2-3; TRBD2 agrees at 8 bases. The CDR3 loop spans 16 amino acids. CDR1 and CDR2 from the germline V gene are MDHEN and SYDVKM. The junction had 12 bases not matched to a gene; V was cut back by 6 bases and J by 4 bases. CDR3 in amino acids: CASRKQWSGSADTQYF. The CDR3 coding sequence is TGTGCCAGCAGGAAGCAGTGGAGCGGGAGTGCAGATACGCAGTATTTT.

The chain links TRBV9 to TRBJ1-1; 8 bases are a match to TRBD1. Trimming cost V 3 bases and J 5 bases; bases outside gene matches: 6. The length of the CDR3 is 14 residues. CDR1 is SGDLS, CDR2 YYNGEE, per germline. CDR3 nucleotide sequence: TGTGCCAGCAGCGCCTACGACAGGGGAACTGAAGCTTTCTTT. Protein: CASSAYDRGTEAFF.

The chain employs TRBV3-1 (or the pseudogene TRBV3-2) and TRBJ2-2; 9 positions agree with TRBD2. Germline V CDR1 and CDR2: LGHDT, YNNKEL (reference sequence). The junction had 6 bases not matched to a gene; V was cut back by 5 bases and J by 2 bases. The CDR3 is made up of 16 amino acids. The CDR3 DNA reads TGTGCCAGCAGCGATCCGGGACTAGCTAACACCGGGGAGCTGTTTTTT. This gives the protein CASSDPGLANTGELFF.

The chain employs TRBV5-4 and TRBJ1-6; TRBD1 aligns across 7 bases. Germline V gives CDR1 SGHNT, CDR2 YYREEE (reference sequence). The CDR3 sequence is 14 residues long. With V trimmed by 2 bases and J by 8 bases, 4 bases remained unmatched. CDR3 region: CASSFGGGDSPLHF. The CDR3 DNA follows: TGTGCCAGCAGCTTTGGAGGGGGCGATTCACCCCTCCACTTT.

This clone was found a few times. The chain combines TRBV28 with TRBJ2-3; 8 bases line up with TRBD2. This CDR3 region has 14 residues. V shed 6 bases and J 7 bases; nucleotides not matched to a gene: 9. Germline CDR1 and CDR2: MDHEN and SYDVKM. The CDR3 here is CASRTGTSQNTQYF. The DNA of the CDR3 is TGTGCCAGCAGAACCGGGACTAGTCAAAATACGCAGTATTTT.

The V gene is TRBV27, the J gene TRBJ2-5; TRBD1 might be the D (6 bases). Trimming stripped 8 bases from V and 4 bases from J, with 23 bases between. The length of the CDR3 is 16 residues. The germline V gene encodes CDR1 MNHEY and CDR2 SMNVEV (reference sequence). The CDR3 nucleotides read TGTGCCAGCCGTGACAGGATGAGGGAGTCGAGAGAGACCCAGTACTTC. It is translated as CASRDRMRESRETQYF.

This chain links TRBV5-1 with TRBJ2-7; D gene unclear. V dropped 1 base and J dropped 3 bases, with 5 bases sitting between them. The CDR3 is made up of 12 amino acids. Germline lookup yields CDR1 SGHRS and CDR2 YFSETQ. The CDR3 spells CASSLSNYEQYF. The CDR3 region has the DNA TGCGCCAGCAGCTTGAGCAACTACGAGCAGTACTTC.

This chain links TRBV9 with TRBJ2-1; TRBD2 is a possible D gene (5 bases). The V and J ends lost 1 base and 8 bases respectively, with 16 bases between them. The CDR3 covers 15 residues. The germline gives CDR1 SGDLS, CDR2 YYNGEE. The DNA of the CDR3 is TGTGCCAGCAGCGTAATGAGCGGTAGTCTCCATGAGCAGTTCTTC. It codes for CASSVMSGSLHEQFF.

The V call is TRBV6-5, the J call TRBJ1-2; 7 positions match TRBD1. Germline assignment: CDR1 MNHEY and CDR2 SVGAGI. The CDR3 length is 16 residues. The ends lost 4 bases at V and 5 bases at J; junction bases unmatched: 13. The CDR3 DNA is TGTGCCAGCAGTTCCCCGGCCCGGGGACAGTGGTATGGCTACACCTTC. Amino acid sequence: CASSSPARGQWYGYTF.

The rearrangement joins TRBV5-6 to TRBJ1-1, with 10 bases lining up with TRBD1. The length of the CDR3 is 18 residues. The J segment lost 4 bases and the V segment lost 0 bases, leaving 12 bases of the junction unmatched. CDR1 is SGHDT and CDR2 is YYEEEE in the germline V gene. The CDR3 sequence is CASSLDWTGGKSVTEAFF. The CDR3 DNA reads TGTGCCAGCAGCTTGGATTGGACAGGGGGTAAATCGGTCACTGAAGCTTTCTTT. The full variable domain, its missing parts supplied by reference TRBV5-6 and TRBJ1-1, is DAGVTQSPTHLIKTRGQQVTLRCSPKSGHDTVSWYQQALGQGPQFIFQYYEEEERQRGNFPDRFSGHQFPNYSSELNVNALLLGDSALYLCASSLDWTGGKSVTEAFFGQGTRLTVV.

The chain carries TRBV6-5 and TRBJ2-6; TRBD1 might be the D (6 bases). This CDR3 contains 14 residues. Germline V gene data show CDR1 as MNHEY and CDR2 as SVGAGI. V shed 10 bases and J shed 4 bases, with 14 bases lying between them. This CDR3 is CATMSGAGANVLTF. CDR3 DNA sequence: TGTGCCACCATGTCAGGGGCCGGGGCCAACGTCCTGACTTTC.

The CDR3 region is CASSYGAGGGSYEQYV. The CDR3 DNA follows: TGTGCCAGCAGTTACGGAGCGGGCGGTGGTTCCTACGAGCAGTACGTC. The chain is built from TRBV6-2 or TRBV6-3 and TRBJ2-7; the D gene is possibly TRBD2 (6 bases). The CDR3 consists of 16 residues. The germline V gene has CDR1 MNHEY and CDR2 SVGEGT. With 2 bases removed from V and 1 base from J, the gap between germline ends came to 15 bases.

The chain employs TRBV5-1 and TRBJ2-3, with D unclear. The V end was cut by 0 bases, the J end by 0 bases, with 8 bases between. CDR1 is SGHRS and CDR2 is YFSETQ in the germline V gene. The CDR3 contains 15 residues. CDR3 loop: CASSLDRPSTDTQYF. The CDR3 nucleotides read TGCGCCAGCAGCTTGGACAGACCTAGCACAGATACGCAGTATTTT.

The chain links TRBV11-3 to TRBJ2-1; D not resolved. The CDR3 consists of 15 residues. The germline CDR1 and CDR2 sequences are SGHNT and YENEEA. The V end was cut by 0 bases, the J end by 6 bases, with 12 bases between. The CDR3 loop is CASSLESAVRNEQFF. The CDR3 DNA reads as TGTGCCAGCAGCTTAGAGTCGGCGGTTCGCAATGAGCAGTTCTTC.

V is TRBV7-9 and J is TRBJ2-7; D possibly corresponds to TRBD2 (6 bases). Deletions cut 5 bases from V and 3 bases from J, with 17 bases between. The CDR3 length is 15 residues. CDR1 is SEHNR and CDR2 is FQNEAQ in the germline V gene (reference sequence). The CDR3 nucleotides read TGTGCCAGCAGCCTCGGGAGCGGCCGGGACTACGAGCAGTACTTC. The encoded protein is CASSLGSGRDYEQYF.

The chain is built from TRBV15 and TRBJ1-1; a weak D match, TRBD1 (6 bases). V lost 0 bases and J 8 bases, leaving 16 bases between the germline ends. Germline V CDR1 and CDR2: LNHNV, YYDKDF (reference sequence). CDR3 size: 15 residues. The CDR3 DNA is TGTGCCACCAGCAGAGATACTCGGCAGGGACAAGAAGCTTTCTTT. This gives the protein CATSRDTRQGQEAFF.

J is TRBJ2-1 and V is TRBV12-5; TRBD1 agrees at 11 bases. The ends lost 5 bases at V and 4 bases at J; junction bases unmatched: 1. The length of the CDR3 is 14 residues. CDR1 is LGHNT, CDR2 FRNRAP, per germline. The CDR3 coding sequence is TGTGCTAGTGGTGGGACAGGGGGATACAATGAGCAGTTCTTC. It yields the protein CASGGTGGYNEQFF.

The CDR3 nucleotides are TGTGCCAGCAGCGCAATGGGACAGATTAGCACAGATACGCAGTATTTT. Translation: CASSAMGQISTDTQYF. The chain combines TRBV2 with TRBJ2-3, with 7 nucleotides matching TRBD1. The ends lost 6 bases at V and 0 bases at J; junction bases unmatched: 9. CDR3 length: 16 residues. Germline-derived CDR1 and CDR2 are SNHLY and FYNNEI.

The chain recombines TRBV24-1 with TRBJ2-1; TRBD2 might be the D (6 bases). The CDR3 extends over 16 amino acids. Germline CDR1 is KGHDR and CDR2 is SFDVKD. V was cut by 4 bases and J by 2 bases, with 14 bases left in between. DNA of the CDR3: TGTGCCACCAGTGACCTAACCCCGGGGGCCTACAATGAGCAGTTCTTC. This gives the protein CATSDLTPGAYNEQFF.